The text below deals with one T cell receptor (beta chain). In the same sample, other DNA sequences code for this CDR3. This sample was included in a study of blood T cell repertoires in COVID-19. Study summary: Sources were T cells, B-cell-depleted T cells, or PBMCs; the material itself was cDNA or gDNA.

The CDR3 is 15 amino acids. Germline CDR1 SGHRS, CDR2 YFSETQ. The ends lost 4 bases at V and 2 bases at J; junction bases unmatched: 2. Source study methods: Quantification of nucleated cells was approximated via reference gene primer amplification. Sequencing was performed with immunoSEQ multiplex PCR; in TCRdb, only in-frame clones are kept and a portion is missing. V, J and clone size derive from that table, while D and trimming were established from the DNA sequence. In the table there are some 180,000 clones, about three quarters of which are singletons. The sequenced sample consisted of peripheral blood. J is TRBJ2-1 and V is TRBV5-1; TRBD2 aligns across 11 bases. This TCR was sampled from a woman over 75 with active or convalescent COVID-19. The CDR3 DNA sequence: TGCGCCAGCAGCACTAGCGGGGGCCCCTACAATGAGCAGTTCTTC. This codes for CASSTSGGPYNEQFF.